One T cell receptor beta chain is described in this entry. In the authors' methods: The assay estimated nucleated cells by amplifying reference gene primers. TCRdb keeps only in-frame clones here, not all; method: immunoSEQ multiplex PCR. V and J calls and clone size are those listed in that table; D and trimming were worked out from the DNA. The table has around 260,000 clones, around nine tenths seen once. There are 17 residues in the CDR3. Germline assignment: CDR1 MDHEN and CDR2 SYDVKM. Trimming pared 3 bases from V and 4 bases from J, leaving 21 bases between. The source of the sample is a study of blood T cell repertoires in COVID-19.

J is TRBJ1-1 and V is TRBV28; D possibly corresponds to TRBD1 (5 bases). Specimen: peripheral blood. The receptor was isolated from a man aged 25-40 years with acute or convalescent COVID-19. CDR3 residues: CASSFPYRREGSTEAFF. DNA of the CDR3: TGTGCCAGCAGTTTCCCTTATCGCAGGGAGGGGAGCACTGAAGCTTTCTTT.